This is a list of T cell receptor beta chains from one sample in a study of blood T cells in healthy people across ages. TCRdb reprocessed the 5' RACE reads with MiXCR, giving one entry per CDR3 protein. This table holds about 1.5 million distinct CDR3 sequences, 42% found once. The sample taken for sequencing was blood. All receptors come from a woman aged 18-29 years in good health. The CDR3 runs from the conserved cysteine through the conserved F or W. A D gene is named only where the DNA matches it firmly. Where a row states a size, it is once, few, many or the class of an expanded clone; other rows omit it.

size	V	D	J	DNA	CDR3
-	TRBV2	-	TRBJ1-2	TGTGCCAGCGTTTTCAACTATGGCTACACCTTC	CASVFNYGYTF
-	TRBV12-3/TRBV12-4	TRBD1	TRBJ1-1	TGTGCCAGCACCCCACAGGGGGTGGTCACTGAAGCTTTCTTT	CASTPQGVVTEAFF
-	TRBV27	-	TRBJ1-2	TGTGCCAGCAGTTTGCGGGAGACAGCGACTGTCTATGGCTACACCTTC	CASSLRETATVYGYTF
-	TRBV18	-	TRBJ1-2	TGTGCCAGCTCACCGACGGAAGACTATGGCTACACCTTC	CASSPTEDYGYTF
-	TRBV27	-	TRBJ1-2	TGTGCCAGCAGTCCCGCCGGGAGGGCTGACTACACCTTC	CASSPAGRADYTF
few	TRBV5-1	-	TRBJ2-7	TGCGCCAGCAGCTTGGTCCAGGGAAACTACGAGCAGTACTTC	CASSLVQGNYEQYF
-	TRBV7-2	TRBD2	TRBJ2-5	TGTGCCAGCAGCTTTGGGGGGGTGGAGGAGACCCGGTACTTC	CASSFGGVEETRYF
-	TRBV7-8	TRBD1	TRBJ1-2	TGTGCCAGCAGCTTGGGACAGGGGGTGGCCTATGGCTACACCTTC	CASSLGQGVAYGYTF
-	TRBV9	-	TRBJ2-7	TGTGCCAGCAGCGTATTTACGGGGCCCCCCTACGAGCAGTACTTC	CASSVFTGPPYEQYF
-	TRBV11-2	-	TRBJ2-3	TGTGCCAGCAGCAGCGAGCGCGCAGATACGCAGTATTTT	CASSSERADTQYF
-	TRBV6-6	-	TRBJ1-6	TGTGCCAGCACCGGGTCGGCAGACAACAATTCACCCCTCCACTTT	CASTGSADNNSPLHF
-	TRBV20-1	TRBD2	TRBJ2-1	TGCAGTGCCCCCGGGGGAGGGAGCTCCTACAATGAGCAGTTCTTC	CSAPGGGSSYNEQFF
-	TRBV27	-	TRBJ2-3	TGTGCCAGCAGTTTATCTGCACTAGGCACAGATACGCAGTATTTT	CASSLSALGTDTQYF
few	TRBV12-3/TRBV12-4	TRBD1	TRBJ2-7	TGTGCCAGCTCGTCGGTGGCAGGGGGTTACGAGCAGTACTTC	CASSSVAGGYEQYF
-	TRBV2	-	TRBJ1-5	TGTGCCAGCAGGCCCGACAGCTTCGATCAGCCCCAGCATTTT	CASRPDSFDQPQHF
-	TRBV29-1	-	TRBJ2-1	TGCAGCGTCGCGGCCGCAAGTGAGAATGAGCAGTTCTTC	CSVAAASENEQFF